This T cell receptor (beta chain) was obtained from a study of cytomegalovirus exposure and HLA in healthy donors (TCRdb year 2017). Describing the broader study: According to an earlier analysis of 550 to 700 of the donors, about 179 million T cells yielded 120 million or so unique TCR beta sequences and about 300 Gb of sequence data. An early release covering roughly 640 HLA-typed donors comprised about 320 gigabases of sequencing data and approximately 85 million unique TCR sequences. Of the 300 to 400 genotyped donors, 65% to 90% fell in the genetic ancestry cluster associated with self-reported Caucasian donors. The study was designed to test whether signatures of past pathogen exposure could be identified by cataloging public T cell receptors. The study used immunosequencing to profile the T cell repertoires of approximately 650 subjects and linked those repertoires to cytomegalovirus serostatus. Along with the roughly 670-subject first cohort, a separate validation cohort of over a hundred different subjects was used. To predict cytomegalovirus infection status, the study combined high-throughput TCR immunosequencing, statistical association of individual TCRs with disease status, and machine learning. A later analysis re-analyzed previously published TCR beta repertoires from about 730 donors and added high-resolution HLA genotyping to study TCR occurrence patterns. The later analysis used no new phenotypic data to find candidate immune exposures, relying instead on TCR beta sequences and their occurrence across donors. In an earlier analysis of a few hundred of the donors, high-throughput TCR beta sequencing was used to judge whether each TCR beta V gene segment behaved as functional or pseudogenic. Donor age, sex, ethnicity and CMV serostatus were compiled together with the repertoire data. A later genetic analysis used genome-wide SNP genotypes for about 55% of the 666 donors, treating that subset as a discovery cohort. Every repertoire in the discovery cohort had been generated on one and the same sequencing platform. HLA typing included class I and class II loci at four-digit resolution. Typing coverage differed by locus: A, B, C, DRB1 and DQB1 were typed in roughly 629-640 donors, DQA1 in about 560, DPA1 in 606, and DPB1 in just under 490. Because of strong linkage in the cohort, roughly five DR-DQ haplotypes were treated as single units for association and clustering. Among a few hundred genotyped donors of the cohort, an average of approximately 240,000 unique TCR beta nucleotide sequences were sequenced per donor, roughly 20% of them non-productive.

CDR3 length: 15 amino acids, cysteine to phenylalanine. The retained sequence is limited to the CDR3, 45 bases, with the frame set at the first base. The germline V gene provides CDR1 SGHDT and CDR2 YYEEEE. V lost 3 bases and J lost 6 bases, and the count of bases not matched to a germline gene is 8. The paper as a whole reports these results and caveats: The 87-base-pair reads could not distinguish some IMGT-functional V segments, including TRBV6-2 and TRBV6-3, so those segments were excluded. Correlated functional status among segregating V segments might reflect linkage disequilibrium, but an unknown experimental factor could not be ruled out. This cohort had only TCR beta chains sequenced, and the lack of alpha or paired-chain data limited which features could be detected. While some public TCRs were present in many individuals, most TCR sequences turned up only very rarely across donors. For the cohort, immune exposure information was limited to CMV serostatus. An association between a missense DCLRE1C variant and V-gene and J-gene trimming of TCR beta chains was found in a later genetic analysis and replicated in an independent cohort. Because some donors lacked HLA typing at each locus, the association tests relied only on the typed subset. A later analysis reported that several top co-occurrence clusters appeared linked to parvovirus B19, influenza, CMV and Epstein-Barr virus. According to the authors, the approach could potentially be generalized to other disease states and immunological phenotypes. Sequencing depth was assumed to be roughly uniform across donors in the presence/absence analyses, though that assumption may not hold. The study gave a list of some 150 TCR beta chains associated with cytomegalovirus. An earlier analysis of approximately 540 of the donors showed that most TCR beta V segments appeared in productive rearrangements either about 87% or about 30% of the time, which broadly matched IMGT annotations. In a later genetic analysis, fewer N-insertions in productive TCRs were reported among donors in an Asian-associated ancestry cluster than the approximately 670-donor mean. A cluster of highly shared sequence variants was judged likely to be a technical artifact of the sequencing pipeline. A further reported finding was that TCR beta sequences accurately predicted the HLA-A and HLA-B alleles for most subjects in the first cohort. In vitro tests confirmed that three of the cytomegalovirus-associated TCR beta chains recognize cytomegalovirus antigens. Because counts were too low, about 15 rarely observed V segments, including chromosome 9 orphons, were left out of the earlier analysis of approximately 580 of the donors. At a false discovery rate of 0.05, a later analysis linked 16,951 TCR beta sequences to specific HLA alleles. The classifier was reported to diagnose cytomegalovirus status with high specificity and sensitivity in both the original cohort and the validation cohort. Compared with equally common non-associated chains, HLA-associated TCR beta chains in a later analysis were more clonally expanded and had lower generation probabilities. Assigning TCR associations to individual alleles was difficult when HLA alleles, especially DR and DQ, strongly co-occurred. In a later analysis, TCR association rates were found to vary across HLA loci, with the most associated TCRs seen for DRB1 alleles and the fewest for HLA-C alleles. In a later analysis, most CMV-associated TCR beta chains were found to appear HLA-restricted, with HLA associations seemingly driven largely by CMV exposure.

The cohort consisted of approximately 670 healthy bone marrow donors. At the time of sampling, every cohort member was nominally healthy, though immune exposures that went unrecorded were likely present. The donor was CMV seronegative and belonged to the group of roughly 330 seronegative cohort members. A peripheral blood sample was collected from each donor, and TCR beta sequencing was performed on peripheral blood mononuclear cells. The Qiagen DNeasy Blood Extraction Kit was used to extract genomic DNA from the blood cell samples. The library was obtained by the immunoSEQ multiplex PCR assay. The multiplex PCR relied on a mix of 60 forward primers for TCR Vbeta segments and 13 reverse primers for TCR Jbeta segments. The CDR3 region of rearranged TCR beta genes was amplified from genomic DNA with a multiplex PCR assay. On the Illumina HiSeq System, the amplified TCR beta libraries were sequenced as 87-base-pair reads. The published analysis was carried out like this. A later analysis counted about 80 million unique TCR beta chains across the 666 repertoires, and roughly 11 million of these chains were shared by at least two donors. Raw reads were error-corrected and collapsed into unique sequences by a nearest-neighbor algorithm in which closely related sequences were merged to remove PCR and sequencing errors. To assign V, D and J gene segments, CDR3 sequences were aligned to IMGT reference sequences. For a sequence to be retained, a match of at least six nucleotides to both a V gene segment and a J gene segment was required. Rearrangements were classified as productive when the CDR3 lacked stop codons and remained in frame with V and J, and all other rearrangements were classified as non-productive. CDR3 was defined according to IMGT convention as the region running from the second conserved V-encoded cysteine to the conserved J-encoded phenylalanine. Sequences without an unambiguous match to a single V gene segment were excluded from the earlier analysis of 450 to 650 of the donors. An earlier analysis of roughly 590 of the donors called V segments functional above 56.7% productive rearrangements and segregating when the between-donor standard deviation exceeded 5%. To diagnose cytomegalovirus status from the catalog of TCR beta chain sequences, a statistical classification framework was built. V and J gene assignment, in a later analysis, came from comparing TCR nucleotide sequences with IMGT/GENE-DB human TR gene sequences. In a later analysis, CDR3 sequences and most-parsimonious VDJ recombination scenarios were assigned using the TCRdist pipeline. In a later analysis, every TCR beta chain was defined by the combination of its CDR3 amino acid sequence and its V-gene family, and reads without a unique V-gene family were dropped. To address suspected cross-contamination and a sequencing artifact, a later analysis removed 592 highly shared, low-generation-probability nucleotide sequences. In a later analysis, a clonal expansion index was calculated for each public chain from normalized within-repertoire ranks of inferred template counts. In a later analysis, generation probabilities were computed using a VDJ recombination model fitted to out-of-frame rearrangements, and the results were checked against IGoR. In a later analysis, hypergeometric tests were used to score TCR-TCR, TCR-HLA and TCR-CMV co-occurrence, with a repertoire-size bias correction applied to TCR pairs. In a later analysis, false discovery rates were estimated by permuting HLA or CMV assignments 20 times. In a later analysis, co-occurring TCRs were grouped using DBSCAN, and TCRdist sequence similarity was added for clustering within HLA-allele-positive subsets. For co-occurrence clustering, repertoires with fewer than 30,000 or more than 120,000 public chains were excluded, along with a handful of repertoires with anomalous nucleotide sharing. The source is immuneACCESS, and TCRdb retained only in-frame sequences with V and J called. Part of the clones is not carried over; for the studies checked, unresolved V genes explain less than half of this, and the remainder is unexplained. Clone size and the V and J calls come from that table; the DNA yielded D and trimming. Recorded for this sample are about 150,000 clones; around four fifths of them occurred a single time. The ten largest clonotypes hold 1.3% to 1.5% of the sample.

Remarks on this clone: Its binding antigen is unknown. No qualities accompany the bases; no much larger clone lies one base away.

The material sequenced was PBMCs. Recombination linked TRBV5-6 to TRBJ2-7, and TRBD1 aligns with 11 junction nucleotides. The source is a woman aged 40-49 years in good health and CMV-seronegative. The CDR3 in this case is CASSSWDRGIGEQYF. The DNA sequence reads TGTGCCAGCAGCTCCTGGGACAGGGGGATCGGCGAGCAGTACTTC.